These 17 T cell receptor beta chains share one sample of origin, sequenced in a study of T-cell memory formation after mild COVID-19. Via MiXCR, TCRdb re-called the 5' RACE reads, giving one row per CDR3 protein. Seen here are approximately 440,000 distinct CDR3 sequences, 15% to 20% observed once, and the top ten hold around 8%. Sequenced input: PBMCs or a T cell subset sorted from them (not recorded which). The receptors derive from an adult woman who had mild COVID-19 (a few samples of this study predate the infection). Cell type and time point are not known.

This clonotype was detected a few times. This chain links TRBV7-2 with TRBJ2-7, with D maybe TRBD1 (6 bases). V dropped 5 bases and J dropped 5 bases, with 19 bases sitting between them. The CDR3 is 15 amino acids. The V gene's germline CDR1 is SGHTA and CDR2 FQGNSA. CDR3 residues: CASSVTRGSYHEQYF. CDR3 DNA: TGTGCCAGCAGCGTTACGAGGGGGTCGTATCACGAGCAGTACTTC.

The genes are TRBV5-4 and TRBJ1-2; D is unclear. The CDR3 sequence is 14 residues long. Germline CDR1 reads SGHNT; CDR2 reads YYREEE (reference sequence). Trimming took 0 bases from V and 6 from J, leaving 12 bases between them. Here the CDR3 DNA reads TGTGCCAGCAGCTTGGCCCCGGGCATCCATGGCTACACCTTC. Its protein product is CASSLAPGIHGYTF.

The chain uses TRBV7-9 and TRBJ2-5; D might be TRBD1 (8 bases). V was pared by 8 bases and J by 5 bases, with 24 bases between. CDR1 is SEHNR and CDR2 is FQNEAQ in the germline V gene (reference sequence). The CDR3 length is 16 residues. Written as DNA, the CDR3 is TGTGCCAGCGATCGGACAGGGAGGGCTTCAACGGAGACCCAGTACTTC. It specifies CASDRTGRASTETQYF.

At least ten counts were recorded for this clonotype. V usage is TRBV5-6 and J usage is TRBJ2-3; unclear D gene. The germline V gene has CDR1 SGHDT and CDR2 YYEEEE. With 2 bases removed from V and 0 bases from J, the gap between germline ends came to 4 bases. The CDR3 is 13 residues long. This CDR3 is CASSFSSTDTQYF. CDR3 bases: TGTGCCAGCAGCTTCTCTAGCACAGATACGCAGTATTTT. Complete variable domain (other parts from reference TRBV5-6 and TRBJ2-3): DAGVTQSPTHLIKTRGQQVTLRCSPKSGHDTVSWYQQALGQGPQFIFQYYEEEERQRGNFPDRFSGHQFPNYSSELNVNALLLGDSALYLCASSFSSTDTQYFGPGTRLTVL.

This clonotype was seen a handful of times. CDR3 DNA: TGCAGTGCTAGAGATAATGGTCAGGGGGGTAATTCACCCCTCCACTTT. It codes for CSARDNGQGGNSPLHF. The chain combines TRBV20-1 with TRBJ1-6; TRBD1 matches at 7 bases. V dropped 0 bases and J dropped 6; count of bases not matched to a gene: 8. CDR1 and CDR2 (germline): DFQATT, SNEGSKA (reference sequence). The CDR3 consists of 16 residues.

This clonotype was seen a handful of times. The V and J genes are TRBV7-9 and TRBJ2-5; maybe TRBD1 (7 bases). Germline values: CDR1 SEHNR, CDR2 FQNEAQ (reference sequence). The ends were cut back, 6 bases at V and 4 bases at J, with 12 bases in the middle. The CDR3 loop spans 13 amino acids. CDR3 sequence reads: CASRFQGGETQYF. As DNA, the CDR3 is TGTGCCAGCAGGTTCCAGGGGGGAGAGACCCAGTACTTC.

The V gene is TRBV25-1, the J gene TRBJ1-2, with TRBD1 matching over 7 bases. CDR3 length equals 14 residues. Trimming cost V 6 bases and J 2 bases; bases outside gene matches: 6. Germline assignment: CDR1 MGHDK and CDR2 SYGVNS. CDR3 protein: CASRGPGQNYGYTF. The CDR3 nucleotides read TGTGCCAGCAGAGGACCGGGACAGAACTATGGCTACACCTTC.

This clonotype showed up just a few times. This rearrangement joins TRBV30 to TRBJ2-1; 11 positions agree with TRBD2. Germline CDR1 and CDR2: GTSNPN and SVGIG (reference sequence). This CDR3 region has 15 residues. V shed 3 bases and J 8 bases; nucleotides not matched to a gene: 9. The CDR3 region has the DNA TGTGCCTGGAGGGGTACTAGCGGGAGTAGGTATGAGCAGTTCTTC. Amino acid sequence: CAWRGTSGSRYEQFF.

The gene calls are TRBV7-2 and TRBJ2-3, with no clear D. Germline loops: CDR1 SGHTA, CDR2 FQGNSA. CDR3 size: 12 residues. The V gene lost 0 bases and the J gene lost 8 bases, with 6 bases spanning the gap. The CDR3 nucleotides are TGTGCCAGCAGCTTAGCCACGGGTACGCAGTATTTT. Translated: CASSLATGTQYF.

The V gene is TRBV11-3, the J gene TRBJ2-7; no clear D gene. Trimming pared 0 bases from V and 6 bases from J, leaving 12 bases between. The CDR3 runs to 14 residues. Germline CDR1 SGHNT, CDR2 YENEEA. The CDR3 DNA sequence: TGTGCCAGCAGCTTAGACTCCTTTGCGGCCGAGCAGTACTTC. It encodes CASSLDSFAAEQYF.

This clonotype showed up just a few times. The chain recombines TRBV29-1 with TRBJ2-2; D is ambiguous. CDR3 length: 15 residues. V was trimmed by 4 bases and J by 0 bases, leaving 12 bases between them. Per the germline V gene, CDR1 is SQVTM and CDR2 is ANQGSEA. The CDR3 protein is CSVARSTSNTGELFF. For the CDR3, the DNA is TGCAGCGTTGCCCGGTCGACATCGAACACCGGGGAGCTGTTTTTT.

The V and J genes are TRBV6-5 and TRBJ2-7; TRBD2 aligns across 9 bases. The V segment lost 8 bases and the J segment 2 bases; nucleotides outside the gene matches: 10. There are 15 residues in the CDR3. CDR1 MNHEY and CDR2 SVGAGI come from the germline V gene. The CDR3 region has the DNA TGTGCCAGCGCCAGACAAGGCGGGAGGGCCTACGAGCAGTACTTC. This gives the protein CASARQGGRAYEQYF.

In this sample, this clonotype turned up a few times. V and J are TRBV12-3 or TRBV12-4 and TRBJ2-5; the match to TRBD2 covers 15 bases. The V and J ends lost 5 bases and 4 bases, in that order; junction bases with no gene match: 5. The CDR3 has 16 amino acids. For the CDR3, the DNA is TGTGCCAGCAGTCTACCGGGACTAGCGGGAGGAGAGACCCAGTACTTC. As protein: CASSLPGLAGGETQYF.

The table lists this clonotype with a few counts. The chain couples TRBV24-1 to TRBJ1-1; 8 bases are a match to TRBD1. The V and J ends lost 9 bases and 1 base, in that order; junction bases with no gene match: 3. Germline V lookup: CDR1 KGHDR, CDR2 SFDVKD. This CDR3 spans 13 amino acids. In nucleotides, the CDR3 is TGTGCCACCCGGGGGACAGGGAACACTGAAGCTTTCTTT. This codes for CATRGTGNTEAFF.

The J gene is TRBJ2-2, the V gene TRBV7-6, with a tentative D call TRBD1 (5 bases). V dropped 5 bases and J dropped 0 bases, with 13 bases sitting between them. Germline lookup yields CDR1 SGHVS and CDR2 FNYEAQ. The CDR3 is 16 amino acids. As DNA, the CDR3 is TGTGCCAGCAGCGAGCACAGGCTTACGAACACCGGGGAGCTGTTTTTT. This sequence encodes CASSEHRLTNTGELFF.

The CDR3 here is CASSIEQGSSSYEQYF. CDR3 DNA: TGTGCCAGCAGCATCGAACAGGGGTCCTCCTCCTACGAGCAGTACTTC. The chain is built from TRBV5-4 and TRBJ2-7; TRBD1 aligns across 7 bases. This CDR3 spans 16 amino acids. CDR1 and CDR2 (germline): SGHNT, YYREEE (reference sequence). V dropped 4 bases and J dropped 0; count of bases not matched to a gene: 10. Based on the CDR3 plus reference TRBV5-4 and TRBJ2-7, the full variable domain is ETGVTQSPTHLIKTRGQQVTLRCSSQSGHNTVSWYQQALGQGPQFIFQYYREEENGRGNFPPRFSGLQFPNYSSELNVNALELDDSALYLCASSIEQGSSSYEQYFGPGTRLTVT.

The chain combines TRBV6-5 with TRBJ2-7; 8 bases line up with TRBD2. The CDR3 loop spans 14 amino acids. Per the germline V gene, CDR1 is MNHEY and CDR2 is SVGAGI. V lost 8 bases, J lost 2 bases, and 8 bases stayed unmatched. The DNA of the CDR3 is TGTGCCAGCGGAATTGGCGGGGGGCCCTACGAGCAGTACTTC. It codes for CASGIGGGPYEQYF.